This T cell receptor beta chain was found in a study of cytomegalovirus exposure and HLA in healthy donors. Study results and limitations: Some public TCRs appeared in many individuals, while most sequences were rare.

The study ran its PCR with 60 Vbeta and 13 Jbeta primers. Sequencing was performed with immunoSEQ multiplex PCR; in TCRdb, only in-frame clones are kept and a portion is missing. The table shows about 140,000 clones, with roughly 80% occurring only once. As to this clone: Antigen: not known.

Sequenced input: PBMCs. The TCR was taken from a female donor in good health and CMV-seronegative.

The CDR3 here is CASSLAGGQGTGELFF. In DNA, the CDR3 is TGCGCCAGCAGCTTGGCGGGGGGACAGGGCACCGGGGAGCTGTTTTTT. The chain employs TRBV5-1 and TRBJ2-2; 9 bases line up with TRBD1. Germline V CDR1 and CDR2: SGHRS, YFSETQ. This CDR3 has 16 residues. J gave up 4 bases and V 0 bases, and 4 bases lay outside the gene matches.